These 25 T cell receptor beta chains were sequenced from one sample in a study of cytomegalovirus exposure and HLA in healthy donors. Vbeta (60) and Jbeta (13) primers were used in the PCR. Profiling relied on immunoSEQ multiplex PCR, and the TCRdb table lists in-frame clones only, not all of them. The sample has about 86,000 clones, just under 80% seen once; the top ten hold just under 2.5%. Sequencing input: PBMCs. These receptors all come from a male donor in good health and CMV-seropositive.

This chain uses TRBV9 with TRBJ2-2; 8 nucleotides line up with TRBD1. The length of the CDR3 is 13 residues. CDR1 SGDLS and CDR2 YYNGEE come from the germline V gene. The V and J ends lost 4 bases and 6 bases, in that order; junction bases with no gene match: 2. The CDR3 loop is CASSRTGPGELFF. The DNA of the CDR3 is TGTGCCAGCAGCCGGACAGGGCCCGGGGAGCTGTTTTTT.

The chain joins TRBV28 to TRBJ1-2, with D hard to call. CDR3 length: 18 amino acids. The germline V and J ends were trimmed by 2 bases and 4 bases, with 23 bases remaining between them. Germline loops: CDR1 MDHEN, CDR2 SYDVKM. This chain's CDR3 is CASSLHEDIAKRGYGYTF. Here the CDR3 DNA reads TGTGCCAGCAGTTTACACGAGGATATTGCAAAACGGGGCTATGGCTACACCTTC.

The chain is built from TRBV30 and TRBJ1-1, with TRBD1 matching 7 bases. CDR1 is GTSNPN and CDR2 is SVGIG in the germline V gene (reference sequence). The CDR3 loop spans 15 amino acids. V dropped 0 bases and J dropped 5; count of bases not matched to a gene: 9. CDR3 bases: TGTGCCTGGAGTGTCCCGGGACAGCTCAGGACTGAAGCTTTCTTT. Translated: CAWSVPGQLRTEAFF.

The chain is built from TRBV27 and TRBJ1-2, with 8 bases that match TRBD1. Trimming cost V 5 bases and J 5 bases; bases outside gene matches: 10. Per the germline V gene, CDR1 is MNHEY and CDR2 is SMNVEV (reference sequence). The CDR3 is 15 amino acids. Here the CDR3 reads CASSDRGKGGYGYTF. The CDR3 bases are TGTGCCAGCAGTGACAGGGGTAAGGGCGGGTATGGCTACACCTTC.

This clone was seen more than once but under ten times. V usage is TRBV5-1 and J usage is TRBJ1-1; no reliable D call. The CDR3 has 14 residues. In germline, CDR1 is SGHRS, CDR2 YFSETQ. Trimming left V 0 bases short and J 3 bases short, with 9 bases between. The CDR3 region is CASSLGSDYTEAFF. The CDR3 DNA sequence: TGCGCCAGCAGCTTGGGATCTGACTACACTGAAGCTTTCTTT.

The rearrangement links TRBV5-1 to TRBJ1-2, with 7 bases identical to TRBD1. The CDR3 consists of 14 residues. Germline V lookup: CDR1 SGHRS, CDR2 YFSETQ. The V segment lost 4 bases and the J segment 4 bases; nucleotides outside the gene matches: 7. CDR3 amino acids: CASSPRQGLYGYTF. The CDR3 DNA follows: TGCGCCAGCAGCCCCCGACAGGGTCTCTATGGCTACACCTTC.

The V call is TRBV19, the J call TRBJ2-7; D remains ambiguous. V was trimmed by 1 base and J by 3 bases, leaving 13 bases between them. The germline gives CDR1 LNHDA, CDR2 SQIVND (reference sequence). This CDR3 spans 15 amino acids. The CDR3 sequence is CASSIAALRGYEQYF. As DNA, the CDR3 is TGTGCCAGTAGTATAGCTGCCCTGAGAGGCTACGAGCAGTACTTC.

This clone was counted only a few times. At the DNA level, this CDR3 is encoded by other sequences in the same sample as well. V gene TRBV28 combines with J gene TRBJ1-1; the D gene is possibly TRBD1 (5 bases). Germline V lookup: CDR1 MDHEN, CDR2 SYDVKM. The CDR3 has 14 residues. The V and J ends lost 6 bases and 1 base respectively, with 12 bases between them. As DNA, the CDR3 is TGTGCCAGCAGCCCCGGGGGGTGGAACACTGAAGCTTTCTTT. It encodes CASSPGGWNTEAFF.

The chain uses TRBV4-1 and TRBJ2-1; 10 bases match TRBD2. The V and J ends lost 0 bases and 8 bases, in that order; junction bases with no gene match: 4. The CDR3 totals 15 residues. Germline CDR1 and CDR2: MGHRA and YSYEKL. The CDR3 reads CASSQDGLAGDEQFF. Written as DNA, the CDR3 is TGCGCCAGCAGCCAAGATGGGCTAGCGGGAGATGAGCAGTTCTTC.

V is TRBV28 and J is TRBJ2-7, with D perhaps matching TRBD2 (6 bases). Germline CDR1 MDHEN, CDR2 SYDVKM. V shed 8 bases and J shed 2 bases, with 13 bases lying between them. The CDR3 has 13 amino acids. Written as DNA, the CDR3 is TGTGCCAGCTCTGTAGCGGAGACCTACGAGCAGTACTTC. This sequence encodes CASSVAETYEQYF.

CDR3 DNA: TGTGCCAGCAGCTTAGAGACAGGAGGCAAGTTCACTGAAGCTTTCTTT. Amino acid sequence: CASSLETGGKFTEAFF. The chain recombines TRBV7-2 with TRBJ1-1, with a tentative D call TRBD1 (6 bases). This CDR3 is 16 amino acids long. Germline CDR1 SGHTA, CDR2 FQGNSA. Trimming took off 1 base at V and 4 bases at J, with 16 bases between the two ends.

This chain links TRBV18 with TRBJ1-1; 8 bases agree with TRBD1. Germline V lookup: CDR1 KGHSH, CDR2 LQKENI. The V and J ends lost 3 bases and 4 bases, in that order; junction bases with no gene match: 10. The CDR3 length is 16 residues. The CDR3 here is CASSPGTGIGGTEAFF. DNA for the CDR3: TGTGCCAGCTCACCCGGGACAGGTATAGGGGGCACTGAAGCTTTCTTT.

This clone has just one count. The rearrangement uses TRBV4-2 and TRBJ1-4; 9 bases fit TRBD1. This CDR3 contains 17 residues. The J segment lost 8 bases and the V segment lost 1 base, leaving 11 bases of the junction unmatched. Germline CDR1 reads LGHNA; CDR2 reads YNFKEQ. The chain's CDR3 is CASSQGDRDIGAEKLFF. DNA for the CDR3: TGTGCCAGCAGCCAAGGGGACAGGGACATCGGGGCGGAAAAACTGTTTTTT.

This clone has a handful of counts. The genes are TRBV7-2 and TRBJ2-5; maybe TRBD1 (5 bases). The end of the DNA is better explained by TRBJ2-7, so the J call may be wrong. The CDR3 has 15 residues. Germline assignment: CDR1 SGHTA and CDR2 FQGNSA. CDR3 amino acids: CASSLYTAGPYEQYF. The CDR3 DNA follows: TGTGCCAGCAGCTTATATACGGCAGGGCCCTACGAGCAGTACTTC.

The genes are TRBV6-6 and TRBJ2-5, with 7 bases matching TRBD2. The V segment lost 0 bases and the J segment 2 bases; nucleotides outside the gene matches: 3. The CDR3 contains 15 residues. Germline V gene lookup returns CDR1 MNHNY and CDR2 SVGAGI (reference sequence). This CDR3 is CASSYSGGLQETQYF. The CDR3 region has the DNA TGTGCCAGCAGTTACTCGGGGGGACTACAAGAGACCCAGTACTTC.

The genes are TRBV4-2 and TRBJ2-5; D is perhaps TRBD2 (5 bases). The J call is in doubt because the DNA end fits TRBJ2-7 better. Germline V gene lookup returns CDR1 LGHNA and CDR2 YNFKEQ. The CDR3 consists of 18 residues. The DNA of the CDR3 is TGTGCCAGCAGCGCACCGAATTCCTGGCGGGCGGAATCCTACGAGCAGTACTTC. As protein: CASSAPNSWRAESYEQYF.

The chain has TRBV19 and TRBJ2-7; D is perhaps TRBD2 (6 bases). V dropped 1 base and J dropped 4 bases, with 11 bases sitting between them. Germline V gene sequence: CDR1 LNHDA, CDR2 SQIVND (reference sequence). There are 14 residues in the CDR3. CDR3 nucleotide sequence: TGTGCCAGTAGTATAGGCGGGAATACGTACGAGCAGTACTTC. The encoded protein is CASSIGGNTYEQYF.

This clone has only a few counts. This rearrangement joins TRBV27 to TRBJ2-2; TRBD2 agrees at 9 bases. Germline CDR1 MNHEY, CDR2 SMNVEV (reference sequence). The trim removed 6 bases at V and 7 bases at J, leaving 12 bases unmatched. The CDR3 is 16 amino acids. The CDR3 protein is CASRLAGSINVGELFF. CDR3 sequence (DNA): TGTGCCAGCAGGCTAGCGGGAAGTATTAATGTCGGGGAGCTGTTTTTT.

The chain uses TRBV7-3 and TRBJ2-7; 10 positions match TRBD2. V lost 5 bases to trimming and J lost 5 bases; unmatched junction nucleotides: 15. The CDR3 runs 17 residues. Germline V gene lookup returns CDR1 SGHTA and CDR2 FQGTGA. The CDR3 DNA reads as TGTGCCAGCAGCCCCACCGGGGTGAGCGGGAGGGCAAACGAGCAGTACTTC. This translates into CASSPTGVSGRANEQYF.

The J gene is TRBJ1-1, the V gene TRBV19, with 7 bases lining up with TRBD1. The length of the CDR3 is 15 residues. V shed 5 bases, J shed 4 bases, and the junction held 10 bases outside the gene matches. Per germline, CDR1 LNHDA and CDR2 SQIVND (reference sequence). CDR3 sequence: CASSSRLQGSTEAFF. The CDR3 nucleotides read TGTGCCAGTAGTTCACGTTTACAGGGGAGCACTGAAGCTTTCTTT.

This chain connects TRBV27 to TRBJ2-1; D might be TRBD2 (6 bases). The CDR3 loop spans 17 amino acids. Germline CDR1 MNHEY, CDR2 SMNVEV (reference sequence). Trimming shortened V by 3 bases and J by 4 bases, and 19 bases separated the two germline ends. CDR3 coding DNA: TGTGCCAGCAGTTTTAGGGCCCCCGGGACTTCTTACAATGAGCAGTTCTTC. Translating it yields CASSFRAPGTSYNEQFF.

This clone showed up just a few times. One end of the junction does not line up with germline, which may come from a read error. CDR3 sequence (DNA): TGTTCCAGCAGCCAAAGCCAGGGGCGGGACACTGAAGCTTTCTTT. As protein: CSSSQSQGRDTEAFF. This chain joins TRBV7-9 and TRBJ1-1; a possible D gene is TRBD1 (6 bases). CDR3 length: 15 amino acids. The germline V gene has CDR1 SEHNR and CDR2 FQNEAQ (reference sequence).

The rearrangement joins TRBV28 to TRBJ2-7, with a possible D match to TRBD2 (7 bases). Germline V gives CDR1 MDHEN, CDR2 SYDVKM. The CDR3 is 15 amino acids. Deletions cut 6 bases from V and 0 bases from J, with 15 bases between. This CDR3 is CASRGGADSSYEQYF. Here the CDR3 DNA reads TGTGCCAGCAGGGGGGGGGCGGATTCCTCCTACGAGCAGTACTTC.

The chain combines TRBV2 with TRBJ1-2; tentative D call: TRBD1 (6 bases). V gave up 4 bases and J gave up 7 bases, with 19 bases separating them. The CDR3 sequence is 15 residues long. Germline V lookup: CDR1 SNHLY, CDR2 FYNNEI. CDR3 residues: CASSVGGRGAGGYTF. CDR3 sequence (DNA): TGTGCCAGCAGTGTAGGAGGGCGGGGGGCTGGTGGCTACACCTTC. Based on the CDR3 plus reference TRBV2 and TRBJ1-2, the full variable domain is EPEVTQTPSHQVTQMGQEVILRCVPISNHLYFYWYRQILGQKVEFLVSFYNNEISEKSEIFDDQFSVERPDGSNFTLKIRSTKLEDSAMYFCASSVGGRGAGGYTFGSGTRLTVV.

This clone appeared a single time. CDR3 amino acids: CASSPRTGSTDTQYF. The DNA for the CDR3 is TGTGCCAGCAGCCCACGGACAGGGAGCACAGATACGCAGTATTTT. The V and J genes are TRBV9 and TRBJ2-3; 8 bases align to TRBD1. CDR3 length: 15 amino acids. V shed 4 bases, J shed 0 bases, and the junction held 4 bases outside the gene matches. Germline V lookup: CDR1 SGDLS, CDR2 YYNGEE.